One sample yielded the 5 T cell receptor beta chains listed below, sequenced in a study of PD-L1 blockade in urothelial cancer. The table came from immunoSEQ multiplex PCR; TCRdb's copy has only in-frame clones and leaves some out. The data hold about 52,000 clones, with 75% observed a single time. Regarding time point: pretreatment peripheral blood. Sample: PBMCs, taken around atezolizumab (anti-PD-L1) treatment. The receptors were sampled from a man aged 70 or older with urothelial cancer.

This clone occurred a few times. The sample contains more than one DNA sequence encoding this CDR3. V and J are TRBV5-1 and TRBJ2-7; 12 bases align to TRBD1. The V and J ends lost 3 bases and 7 bases, in that order; junction bases with no gene match: 5. The CDR3 consists of 14 residues. Germline V gene sequence: CDR1 SGHRS, CDR2 YFSETQ. CDR3 amino acids: CASSWGTGGLEQYF. The CDR3 bases are TGCGCCAGCAGCTGGGGGACAGGGGGCTTAGAGCAGTACTTC.

The chain recombines TRBV7-8 with TRBJ2-3; TRBD2 might be the D (5 bases). CDR3 length: 14 residues. V was pared by 5 bases and J by 4 bases, with 13 bases between. CDR1 is SGHVS and CDR2 is FQNEAQ in the germline V gene. The CDR3 reads CASSVRSLADTQYF. The CDR3 nucleotides are TGTGCCAGCAGCGTACGTTCACTAGCAGATACGCAGTATTTT. The full variable domain, completed using reference TRBV7-8 and TRBJ2-3, is GAGVSQSPRYKVAKRGQDVALRCDPISGHVSLFWYQQALGQGPEFLTYFQNEAQLDKSGLPSDRFFAERPEGSVSTLKIQRTQQEDSAVYLCASSVRSLADTQYFGPGTRLTVL.

This clone is medium-sized. The V call is TRBV28, the J call TRBJ2-7; 9 bases are a match to TRBD1. Trimming took 6 bases from V and 1 from J; bases not matched to a gene: 4. The CDR3 contains 14 residues. Germline loops: CDR1 MDHEN, CDR2 SYDVKM. The CDR3: CASSRDRVSYEQYF. CDR3 sequence (DNA): TGTGCCAGCAGCCGGGACAGGGTATCCTACGAGCAGTACTTC. The whole variable domain, filled in from reference TRBV28 and TRBJ2-7, reads DVKVTQSSRYLVKRTGEKVFLECVQDMDHENMFWYRQDPGLGLRLIYFSYDVKMKEKGDIPEGYSVSREKKERFSLILESASTNQTSMYLCASSRDRVSYEQYFGPGTRLTVT.

This clone was seen once. The CDR3 region is CASSSTEGRGQPQHF. Written as DNA, the CDR3 is TGTGCCAGCAGCTCCACCGAAGGCAGGGGGCAGCCCCAGCATTTT. The genes are TRBV7-9 and TRBJ1-5; 7 nucleotides match TRBD1. This CDR3 comprises 15 residues. J was trimmed by 7 bases and V by 4 bases; bases with no gene match: 10. CDR1 is SEHNR and CDR2 is FQNEAQ in the germline V gene (reference sequence).

This clone was recorded once. V and J are TRBV11-2 and TRBJ2-1; TRBD2 aligns across 15 bases. The CDR3 consists of 17 residues. Per germline, CDR1 SGHAT and CDR2 FQNNGV. Trimming at V came to 5 bases and at J to 3 bases, leaving 5 bases not matched to a gene. CDR3: CASSGGLAGGFYNEQFF. Written as DNA, the CDR3 is TGTGCCAGCAGCGGCGGACTAGCGGGGGGGTTCTACAATGAGCAGTTCTTC.